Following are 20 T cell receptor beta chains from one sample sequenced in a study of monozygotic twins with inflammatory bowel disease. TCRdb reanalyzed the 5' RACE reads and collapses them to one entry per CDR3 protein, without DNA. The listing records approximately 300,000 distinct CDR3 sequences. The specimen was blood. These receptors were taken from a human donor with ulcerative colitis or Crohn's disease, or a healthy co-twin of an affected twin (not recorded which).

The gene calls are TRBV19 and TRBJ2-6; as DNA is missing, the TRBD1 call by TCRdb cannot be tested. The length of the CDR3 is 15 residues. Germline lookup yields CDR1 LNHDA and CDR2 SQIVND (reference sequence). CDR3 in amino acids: CASSTRGSGANVLTF.

The CDR3 here is CASSFGGLLYNSPLHF. V gene TRBV12-3 or TRBV12-4 combines with J gene TRBJ1-6; with no DNA, the TCRdb D assignment of TRBD1 cannot be verified. This CDR3 has 16 amino acids.

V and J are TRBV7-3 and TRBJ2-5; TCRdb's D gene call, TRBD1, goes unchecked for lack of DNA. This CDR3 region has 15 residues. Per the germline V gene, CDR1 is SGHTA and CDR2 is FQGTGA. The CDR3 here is CASSYGQGMGETQYF.

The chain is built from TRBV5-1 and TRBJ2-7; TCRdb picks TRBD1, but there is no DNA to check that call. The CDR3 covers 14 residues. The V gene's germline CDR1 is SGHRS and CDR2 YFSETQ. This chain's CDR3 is CASSLVGQHYEQYF.

The CDR3 sequence is CASSLTGAGTEAFF. The V gene is TRBV5-4, the J gene TRBJ1-1; TCRdb lists TRBD1, though no DNA is available to test this call. Germline V gives CDR1 SGHNT, CDR2 YYREEE (reference sequence). The CDR3 totals 14 residues.

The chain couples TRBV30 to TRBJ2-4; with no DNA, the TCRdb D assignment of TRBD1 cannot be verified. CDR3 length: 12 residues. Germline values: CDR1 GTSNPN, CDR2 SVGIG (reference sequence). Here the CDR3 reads CAWSRGGDIQYF.

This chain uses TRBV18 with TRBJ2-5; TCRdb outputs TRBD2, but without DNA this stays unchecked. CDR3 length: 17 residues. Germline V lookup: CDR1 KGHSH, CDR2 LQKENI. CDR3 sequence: CASSPLAGGTRGETQYF.

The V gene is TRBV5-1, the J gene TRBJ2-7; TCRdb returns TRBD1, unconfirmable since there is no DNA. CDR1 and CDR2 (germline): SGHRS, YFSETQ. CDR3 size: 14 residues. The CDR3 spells CASSFGTEPYEQYF.

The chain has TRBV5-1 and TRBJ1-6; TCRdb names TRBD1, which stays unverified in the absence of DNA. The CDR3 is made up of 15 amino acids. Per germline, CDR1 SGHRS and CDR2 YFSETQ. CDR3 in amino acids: CASTREQGINSPLHF.

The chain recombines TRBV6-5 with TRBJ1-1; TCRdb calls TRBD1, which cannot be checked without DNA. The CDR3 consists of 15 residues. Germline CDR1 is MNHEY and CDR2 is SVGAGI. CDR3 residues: CASSYWTGRNTEAFF.

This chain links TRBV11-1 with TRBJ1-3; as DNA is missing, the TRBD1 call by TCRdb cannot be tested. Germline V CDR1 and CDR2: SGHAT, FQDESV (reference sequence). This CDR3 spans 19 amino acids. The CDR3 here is CASSLVAGTARLGGNTIYF.

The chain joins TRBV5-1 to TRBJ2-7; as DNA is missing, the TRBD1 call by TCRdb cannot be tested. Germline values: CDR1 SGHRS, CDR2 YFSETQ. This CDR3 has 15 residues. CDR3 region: CASSLGGPGPSEQYF.

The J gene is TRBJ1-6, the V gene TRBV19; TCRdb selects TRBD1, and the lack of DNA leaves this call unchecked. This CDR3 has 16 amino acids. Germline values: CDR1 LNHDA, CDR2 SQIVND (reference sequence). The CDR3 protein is CASRRGQSKSASPLHF.

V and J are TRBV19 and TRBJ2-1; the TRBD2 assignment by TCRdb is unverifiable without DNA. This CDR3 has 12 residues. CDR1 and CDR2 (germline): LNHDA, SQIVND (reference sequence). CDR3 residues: CARTSGSEEQFF.

This CDR3 is CASSRTGDYPTGELFF. V is TRBV5-1 and J is TRBJ2-2; absent DNA, TCRdb's TRBD1 call cannot be checked. The CDR3 has 16 residues. Germline CDR1 and CDR2: SGHRS and YFSETQ.

CDR3 sequence: CSARVPGSGPYEQYF. V and J are TRBV20-1 and TRBJ2-7; TCRdb's assignment of TRBD1 cannot be checked, as there is no DNA. Per the germline V gene, CDR1 is DFQATT and CDR2 is SNEGSKA (reference sequence). The CDR3 runs to 15 residues.

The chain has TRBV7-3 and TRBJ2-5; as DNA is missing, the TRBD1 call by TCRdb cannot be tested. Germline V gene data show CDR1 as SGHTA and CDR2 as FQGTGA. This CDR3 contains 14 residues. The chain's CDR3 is CASSLAGGMETQYF.

The CDR3 region is CASSFGRAGRVNSPLHF. This chain uses TRBV5-1 with TRBJ1-6; TCRdb's D call, TRBD1, is unchecked because there is no DNA. This CDR3 contains 17 residues. Per germline, CDR1 SGHRS and CDR2 YFSETQ. Together with reference TRBV5-1 and TRBJ1-6, the CDR3 gives the full variable domain: KAGVTQTPRYLIKTRGQQVTLSCSPISGHRSVSWYQQTPGQGLQFLFEYFSETQRNKGNFPGRFSGRQFSNSRSEMNVSTLELGDSALYLCASSFGRAGRVNSPLHFGNGTRLTVT.

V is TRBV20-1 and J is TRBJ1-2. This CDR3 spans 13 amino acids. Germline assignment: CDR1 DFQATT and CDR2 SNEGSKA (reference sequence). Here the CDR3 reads CSAREQSNYGYTF.

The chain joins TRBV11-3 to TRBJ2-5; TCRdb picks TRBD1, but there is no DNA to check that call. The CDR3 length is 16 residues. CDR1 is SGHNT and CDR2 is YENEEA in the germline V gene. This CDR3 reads CASSVGGAPASETQYF.